These T cell receptor beta chains were read from a single sample in a study of Graves' ophthalmopathy and Graves' hyperthyroidism. TCRdb used MiXCR to reprocess the multiplex PCR reads, holding one entry per CDR3 protein. The data hold 300,000 to 400,000 distinct CDR3 sequences, with 15% to 20% observed a single time. The sequenced sample was peripheral blood. These receptors were taken from an adult woman with stable Graves' hyperthyroidism. CDR3s include the opening cysteine and the closing phenylalanine or tryptophan. A D gene is named only where the DNA matches it firmly. For some rows the clone size is stated as once, few or many, or as a class when expanded; others skip it.

J gene,clone size,V gene,D gene,CDR3 DNA,CDR3 protein
TRBJ2-7,many,TRBV6-5,TRBD1,TGTGCCAGCGCCCCCGGGACAGGGAGATACGAGCAGTACTTC,CASAPGTGRYEQYF
TRBJ1-5,few,TRBV28,TRBD1,TGTGCCACCCTGGAGCGAGGGGGCATAATCAATCAGCCCCAGCATTTT,CATLERGGIINQPQHF
TRBJ2-6,-,TRBV5-1,-,TGCGCCAGCAGCTTAGAACACCTCTCTGGGGCCAACGTCCTGACTTTC,CASSLEHLSGANVLTF
TRBJ1-2,-,TRBV10-3,TRBD1,TGTGCCATCACCCTGGACAGGGAGAACTATGGCTACACCTTC,CAITLDRENYGYTF
TRBJ1-2,few,TRBV27,-,TGTGCCAGCAGTTTATCGATTCAGACCGGTCCCTATGGCTACACCTTC,CASSLSIQTGPYGYTF
TRBJ1-2,-,TRBV10-3,-,TGTGCCATCAGTGAGTCAGGGACTTATGGCTACACCTTC,CAISESGTYGYTF
TRBJ2-7,many,TRBV11-2,-,TGTGCCAGCAGCTTAGTTCCGAGCGCTGGGGCCTACGAGCAGTACTTC,CASSLVPSAGAYEQYF
TRBJ2-2,many,TRBV5-1,-,TGCGCCAGCAGCTCCCACCCAGGAGGAACGGCGAACACCGGGGAGCTGTTTTTT,CASSSHPGGTANTGELFF
TRBJ2-7,-,TRBV14,TRBD2,TGTGCCAGCAGCAATCCCTCGGGAGGACCCCCCTCCTACGAGCAGTACTTC,CASSNPSGGPPSYEQYF
TRBJ2-7,many,TRBV29-1,-,TGCAGCGTTGAATCGGGGCCCAACTACGAGCAGTACTTC,CSVESGPNYEQYF
TRBJ2-5,-,TRBV5-1,TRBD1,TGCGCCAGCACGGGACAGGGTACAGAGACCCAGTACTTC,CASTGQGTETQYF